These 16 T cell receptor beta chains came from one sample sequenced in a study of metastatic and nonmetastatic thyroid tumors. TCRdb used MiXCR to call clones anew from the PCR reads. This sample yields about 21,000 clones, of which 28% are seen a single time; over 12% belongs to the top ten. The entire patient cohort was treatment-naive prior to thyroid surgery. Input material: tumor tissue. Receptor source: a male donor with papillary thyroid cancer or a benign thyroid nodule (not recorded which). Some clones in this sample may be carry-over from other donors' samples.

The chain carries TRBV5-1 and TRBJ2-3; 7 bases match TRBD1. Germline V gene data show CDR1 as SGHRS and CDR2 as YFSETQ. The CDR3 spans 18 residues. Trimming took 0 bases from V and 3 from J; bases not matched to a gene: 13. DNA for the CDR3: TGCGCCAGCAGCTTGGTCCCTCGTACAGGGGAGATGACAGATACGCAGTATTTT. Residues: CASSLVPRTGEMTDTQYF.

V usage is TRBV6-1 and J usage is TRBJ2-7; TRBD2 matches at 8 bases. The CDR3 length is 13 residues. CDR1 and CDR2 (germline): MNHNS, SASEGT. Germline trimming cut 7 bases from V and 5 bases from J; bases unmatched to any gene: 7. The CDR3 coding sequence is TGTGCCAGCACAACCGGACTAGCTGACGAGCAGTACTTC. Translated, it gives CASTTGLADEQYF.

This clone was counted between two and nine times. The chain couples TRBV6-1 to TRBJ2-1; D might be TRBD2 (6 bases). CDR3 length: 16 amino acids. The V end was cut by 4 bases, the J end by 1 base, with 14 bases between. The germline gives CDR1 MNHNS, CDR2 SASEGT. The CDR3 region has the DNA TGTGCCAGCAGTGCGGGAGTCTTGATGTCCTACAATGAGCAGTTCTTC. Protein: CASSAGVLMSYNEQFF.

This clone was detected ten times or more. This rearrangement joins TRBV7-8 to TRBJ2-5; no reliable D call. The CDR3 length is 13 residues. V dropped 0 bases and J dropped 5 bases, with 7 bases sitting between them. Germline-derived CDR1 and CDR2 are SGHVS and FQNEAQ. CDR3 sequence: CASSLARKETQYF. The CDR3 bases are TGTGCCAGCAGCTTAGCCAGGAAGGAGACCCAGTACTTC. Together with reference TRBV7-8 and TRBJ2-5, the CDR3 gives the full variable domain: GAGVSQSPRYKVAKRGQDVALRCDPISGHVSLFWYQQALGQGPEFLTYFQNEAQLDKSGLPSDRFFAERPEGSVSTLKIQRTQQEDSAVYLCASSLARKETQYFGPGTRLLVL.

This clone has more than one count but fewer than ten. The chain employs TRBV20-1 and TRBJ2-2, with 9 bases lining up with TRBD2. CDR3 length equals 12 residues. CDR1 is DFQATT and CDR2 is SNEGSKA in the germline V gene (reference sequence). After removal of 0 bases from V and 12 bases from J, the junction contained 2 bases not matched to a gene. Here the CDR3 reads CSARDAGGKLFF. CDR3 DNA sequence: TGCAGTGCTAGAGACGCGGGAGGGAAGCTGTTTTTT.

This clone is labeled as medium-sized. The chain links TRBV19 to TRBJ1-1; maybe TRBD1 (5 bases). The CDR3 totals 13 residues. The germline V gene encodes CDR1 LNHDA and CDR2 SQIVND (reference sequence). V gave up 4 bases and J gave up 0 bases, with 6 bases separating them. CDR3 loop: CASSTGMNTEAFF. The CDR3 DNA is TGTGCCAGTAGTACAGGGATGAACACTGAAGCTTTCTTT.

This clone was counted between two and nine times. The CDR3 region has the DNA TGTGCCAGCAGCTTCCCGAGCGGGTCCCCCGATGAGCAGTTCTTC. This codes for CASSFPSGSPDEQFF. The chain has TRBV7-8 and TRBJ2-1; a weak D match, TRBD2 (6 bases). V was shortened by 3 bases and J by 8 bases, with 17 bases between the two germline ends. CDR1 SGHVS and CDR2 FQNEAQ come from the germline V gene. This CDR3 region has 15 residues. Complete variable domain (other parts from reference TRBV7-8 and TRBJ2-1): GAGVSQSPRYKVAKRGQDVALRCDPISGHVSLFWYQQALGQGPEFLTYFQNEAQLDKSGLPSDRFFAERPEGSVSTLKIQRTQQEDSAVYLCASSFPSGSPDEQFFGPGTRLTVL.

The chain uses TRBV6-2 or TRBV6-3 and TRBJ2-5; 7 nucleotides align to TRBD1. After removal of 5 bases from V and 3 bases from J, the junction contained 6 bases not matched to a gene. The CDR3 consists of 14 residues. CDR1 MNHEY and CDR2 SVGEGT come from the germline V gene. CDR3 nucleotide sequence: TGTGCCAGCAGTGGACAGGATCTAAAAGAGACCCAGTACTTC. This sequence encodes CASSGQDLKETQYF.

This clone appeared a few times. This chain uses TRBV12-3 or TRBV12-4 with TRBJ2-2; D might be TRBD1 (6 bases). Deletions cut 7 bases from V and 2 bases from J, with 11 bases between. The CDR3 contains 14 residues. The CDR3 DNA is TGTGCCAGCACCCTGGGACATAACACCGGGGAGCTGTTTTTT. Translated: CASTLGHNTGELFF.

This clone has a count of ten or more. The chain links TRBV6-1 to TRBJ1-5; TRBD1 aligns across 8 bases. CDR1 and CDR2 from the germline V gene are MNHNS and SASEGT. CDR3 length equals 15 residues. J was trimmed by 1 base and V by 6 bases; bases with no gene match: 5. CDR3 bases: TGTGCCAGCAGGCCGACAGGGGACAGCAATCAGCCCCAGCATTTT. Residues: CASRPTGDSNQPQHF.

This clone occurred a few times. The J gene is TRBJ1-5, the V gene TRBV6-1; D gene uncertain. V was trimmed by 8 bases and J by 2 bases, leaving 7 bases between them. Germline CDR1 MNHNS, CDR2 SASEGT. The length of the CDR3 is 12 residues. DNA of the CDR3: TGTGCCAGCTGGACGGGCAATCAGCCCCAGCATTTT. Translating gives CASWTGNQPQHF.

This clone is deemed medium-sized (0.01 to 0.1%). The chain carries TRBV24-1 and TRBJ1-2; the D is unclear. The V and J ends lost 7 bases and 4 bases respectively, with 9 bases between them. In germline, CDR1 is KGHDR, CDR2 SFDVKD. This CDR3 contains 12 residues. CDR3: CATSGGPYGYTF. In DNA, the CDR3 is TGTGCCACCAGCGGCGGACCCTATGGCTACACCTTC.

The gene calls are TRBV20-1 and TRBJ2-7; 8 positions agree with TRBD2. The J segment lost 2 bases and the V segment lost 6 bases, leaving 6 bases of the junction unmatched. The germline CDR1 and CDR2 sequences are DFQATT and SNEGSKA (reference sequence). The CDR3 sequence is 13 residues long. CDR3 amino acids: CSAGPSGPYEQYF. The CDR3 DNA is TGCAGTGCGGGACCTAGCGGGCCCTACGAGCAGTACTTC.

By frequency in the sample, this clone is large. The CDR3: CASSPGHYSGNTIYF. The CDR3 bases are TGTGCCAGCAGTCCGGGACACTACTCTGGAAACACCATATATTTT. The rearrangement links TRBV6-1 to TRBJ1-3; D possibly corresponds to TRBD1 (6 bases). This CDR3 has 15 amino acids. Germline CDR1 and CDR2: MNHNS and SASEGT. The V and J ends lost 5 bases and 0 bases respectively, with 11 bases between them.

The chain carries TRBV28 and TRBJ1-2; no reliable D call. Germline lookup yields CDR1 MDHEN and CDR2 SYDVKM. The CDR3 consists of 13 residues. V lost 1 base and J 7 bases, leaving 10 bases between the germline ends. The CDR3 loop reads CASSLFLRVGYTF. The CDR3 region has the DNA TGTGCCAGCAGTTTATTCCTCCGCGTTGGCTACACCTTC.

This rearrangement joins TRBV20-1 to TRBJ2-7; 9 positions match TRBD1. CDR1 and CDR2 (germline): DFQATT, SNEGSKA (reference sequence). CDR3 size: 14 residues. V lost 5 bases and J lost 10; bases outside the gene matches: 15. The CDR3 DNA reads TGCAGTGCTTCGGGACAGGGAGAGACCCACTATCAGTACTTC. Protein product: CSASGQGETHYQYF.